These 29 T cell receptor beta chains were sequenced from one sample in a study of T-cell reconstitution after alpha-beta-depleted transplantation in children. TCRbeta library preparation incorporated unique molecular identifiers. TCRdb called the PCR reads again in MiXCR, with one record for every CDR3 protein. The repertoire includes fewer than 550,000 distinct CDR3 sequences, around 10% of them detected once, and roughly 15% sits in the top ten. The sample consisted of PBMCs, mostly from graft donor cells, taken 180 days after TCRalphabeta/CD19-depleted stem cell transplant. The receptors come from a female patient aged 2-9 years who had a stem cell transplant for aplastic anemia, so the T cells may come from the graft donor.

This clonotype was found many times. The CDR3 region is CSVLGGVPEAFF. In DNA, the CDR3 is TGCAGCGTTCTAGGGGGGGTGCCTGAAGCTTTCTTT. The chain is built from TRBV29-1 and TRBJ1-1; D possibly corresponds to TRBD1 (6 bases). Germline V gives CDR1 SQVTM, CDR2 ANQGSEA. Trimming removed 5 bases from V and 6 bases from J, with 13 bases in between. This CDR3 comprises 12 residues.

This clonotype was seen only a few times. V usage is TRBV20-1 and J usage is TRBJ2-3; 7 bases are a match to TRBD2. Germline V gene data show CDR1 as DFQATT and CDR2 as SNEGSKA (reference sequence). CDR3 length: 16 amino acids. V lost 1 base to trimming and J lost 1 base; unmatched junction nucleotides: 8. The CDR3 nucleotides are TGCAGTGCTAGAGCGGGAGGCCCAAATCGCACAGATACGCAGTATTTT. This gives the protein CSARAGGPNRTDTQYF.

In this sample, this clonotype turned up a few times. The V gene is TRBV5-1, the J gene TRBJ2-4; tentatively, D is TRBD1 (5 bases). Germline V lookup: CDR1 SGHRS, CDR2 YFSETQ. V lost 0 bases and J lost 5, with 6 bases in between. CDR3 length: 13 amino acids. Here the CDR3 DNA reads TGCGCCAGCAGCTTGGGACAGCAAAACATTCAGTACTTC. Amino acids: CASSLGQQNIQYF.

In its sample, this clonotype was seen a few times. This chain uses TRBV28 with TRBJ1-1, with TRBD1 as a possible D gene (6 bases). V dropped 8 bases and J dropped 1 base, with 17 bases sitting between them. Germline V gene data show CDR1 as MDHEN and CDR2 as SYDVKM. There are 15 residues in the CDR3. CDR3 DNA: TGTGCCAGCGGCCCCGGTGACAGGCCGAACACTGAAGCTTTCTTT. Its protein is CASGPGDRPNTEAFF.

This clonotype was seen a few times. V and J are TRBV25-1 and TRBJ2-2; D is possibly TRBD2 (5 bases). Germline V lookup: CDR1 MGHDK, CDR2 SYGVNS. This CDR3 contains 17 residues. Trimming shortened V by 0 bases and J by 1 base, and 12 bases separated the two germline ends. As DNA, the CDR3 is TGTGCCAGCAGTGAATACCTCGGACTCGAGAACACCGGGGAGCTGTTTTTT. Translating it yields CASSEYLGLENTGELFF.

V gene TRBV12-3 or TRBV12-4 combines with J gene TRBJ2-7; TRBD1 might be the D (6 bases). CDR3 length: 16 residues. V shed 7 bases and J shed 3 bases, with 22 bases lying between them. CDR3 in DNA: TGTGCCAGCACCACTTATAGGGGAAGGGGACACTACGAGCAGTACTTC. This sequence encodes CASTTYRGRGHYEQYF.

The genes are TRBV4-1 and TRBJ2-7, with D unresolved. The CDR3 totals 14 residues. Deletions cut 5 bases from V and 2 bases from J, with 13 bases between. Germline-derived CDR1 and CDR2 are MGHRA and YSYEKL. The CDR3 loop reads CASSARWWAYEQYV. The CDR3 DNA sequence: TGCGCCAGCAGCGCTCGATGGTGGGCCTACGAGCAGTACGTC.

This clonotype was seen a handful of times. This chain connects TRBV3-1 to TRBJ1-1; no firm D call. CDR1 and CDR2 from the germline V gene are LGHDT and YNNKEL (reference sequence). Trimming shortened V by 5 bases and J by 7 bases, and 8 bases separated the two germline ends. CDR3 length: 11 amino acids. The CDR3 DNA sequence: TGTGCCAGCAGCGTTAGGGATGAAGCTTTCTTT. Its translation: CASSVRDEAFF.

This chain joins TRBV3-1 and TRBJ2-2; no reliable D call. Germline V gene data show CDR1 as LGHDT and CDR2 as YNNKEL (reference sequence). The CDR3 consists of 13 residues. V shed 3 bases and J shed 3 bases, with 5 bases lying between them. The chain's CDR3 is CASSHLYTGELFF. The CDR3 DNA is TGTGCCAGCAGCCATCTTTACACCGGGGAGCTGTTTTTT. The variable domain in full, completed from reference TRBV3-1 and TRBJ2-2, reads DTAVSQTPKYLVTQMGNDKSIKCEQNLGHDTMYWYKQDSKKFLKIMFSYNNKELIINETVPNRFSPKSPDKAHLNLHINSLELGDSAVYFCASSHLYTGELFFGEGSRLTVL.

The sample holds a few counts of this clonotype. J is TRBJ2-5 and V is TRBV10-3; the D is unclear. This CDR3 comprises 16 residues. The germline CDR1 and CDR2 sequences are ENHRY and SYGVKD. V lost 0 bases to trimming and J lost 0 bases, with 11 bases between them. CDR3 DNA: TGTGCCATCAGTGAGTCAGCCCCGTCTTACCAAGAGACCCAGTACTTC. Its protein product is CAISESAPSYQETQYF.

This clonotype was observed at least ten times. The rearrangement links TRBV24-1 to TRBJ2-1; 11 bases are shared with TRBD2. J gave up 5 bases and V 6 bases, and 2 bases lay outside the gene matches. This CDR3 region has 14 residues. Germline values: CDR1 KGHDR, CDR2 SFDVKD. In DNA, the CDR3 is TGTGCCACCAGTTCTAGCGGGAGGAACAATGAGCAGTTCTTC. Its protein product is CATSSSGRNNEQFF.

This clonotype was detected a few times. The V call is TRBV13, the J call TRBJ1-2; D unresolved. The CDR3 runs 13 residues. Trimming left V 3 bases short and J 7 bases short, with 12 bases between. Germline-derived CDR1 and CDR2 are PRHDT and FYEKMQ (reference sequence). In DNA form, the CDR3 reads TGTGCCAGCAGCTTCCCCCCCTCCCCTGGCTACACCTTC. Translated, it gives CASSFPPSPGYTF.

The chain recombines TRBV19 with TRBJ2-3; 9 nucleotides align to TRBD1. Germline CDR1 is LNHDA and CDR2 is SQIVND (reference sequence). With V trimmed by 2 bases and J by 6 bases, 3 bases remained unmatched. The CDR3 has 14 residues. Here the CDR3 reads CASSIHGTGDTQYF. DNA for the CDR3: TGTGCCAGTAGTATACACGGGACAGGGGATACGCAGTATTTT.

This clonotype turned up a few times. The V gene is TRBV7-2, the J gene TRBJ1-5; D possibly corresponds to TRBD1 (5 bases). V was shortened by 0 bases and J by 11 bases, with 17 bases between the two germline ends. The CDR3 has 15 amino acids. Germline V gene lookup returns CDR1 SGHTA and CDR2 FQGNSA. The CDR3 bases are TGTGCCAGCAGCTTAGCCGGGGACTTCACCAGGACCCAGCATTTT. Translation gives CASSLAGDFTRTQHF.

This clonotype has more than one count but fewer than ten. The chain is built from TRBV7-2 and TRBJ2-3; tentative D call: TRBD2 (6 bases). Germline CDR1 SGHTA, CDR2 FQGNSA. The CDR3 runs 13 residues. V lost 5 bases to trimming and J lost 6 bases, with 12 bases between them. The CDR3 reads CASSPSATDTQYF. CDR3 DNA: TGTGCCAGCAGCCCTAGCGCAACCGATACGCAGTATTTT.

This clonotype was counted only a few times. The V and J genes are TRBV6-5 and TRBJ2-4; D ambiguous. CDR3 size: 16 residues. The V end was cut by 4 bases, the J end by 0 bases, with 13 bases between. Germline CDR1 reads MNHEY; CDR2 reads SVGAGI. DNA for the CDR3: TGTGCCAGCAGTTTGGCCAGGCGACTAGCCAAAAACATTCAGTACTTC. It is translated as CASSLARRLAKNIQYF.

This clonotype was counted ten times or more. The rearrangement uses TRBV12-3 or TRBV12-4 and TRBJ1-2; D unresolved. The CDR3 spans 13 residues. V dropped 4 bases and J dropped 5 bases, with 11 bases sitting between them. CDR3 DNA sequence: TGTGCCAGCAGTTCCAGAGAGGAATATGGCTACACCTTC. Amino acids: CASSSREEYGYTF.

CDR3 region: CSVRRVHQETQYF. CDR3 nucleotide sequence: TGCAGCGTTCGGCGGGTCCACCAAGAGACCCAGTACTTC. This chain joins TRBV29-1 and TRBJ2-5, with D perhaps matching TRBD2 (5 bases). The CDR3 consists of 13 residues. Deletions cut 5 bases from V and 0 bases from J, with 10 bases between. Germline assignment: CDR1 SQVTM and CDR2 ANQGSEA.

The CDR3 reads CASSSRETSVHEQYF. As DNA, the CDR3 is TGTGCCAGCAGCTCCCGGGAGACTAGCGTCCACGAGCAGTACTTC. The chain couples TRBV7-9 to TRBJ2-7; 8 nucleotides align to TRBD2. V lost 4 bases, J lost 5 bases, and 10 bases stayed unmatched. Germline assignment: CDR1 SEHNR and CDR2 FQNEAQ (reference sequence). The CDR3 is 15 residues long.

The table lists this clonotype with a few counts. The V call is TRBV6-1, the J call TRBJ2-2; 7 bases are shared with TRBD1. CDR3 length: 16 residues. Germline trimming cut 6 bases from V and 7 bases from J; bases unmatched to any gene: 14. Germline V gene lookup returns CDR1 MNHNS and CDR2 SASEGT. CDR3 bases: TGTGCCAGCAGCAAACCTCGACAGGGTTCGGGCGGGGAGCTGTTTTTT. Its protein is CASSKPRQGSGGELFF.

Only one count was recorded for this clonotype. The chain couples TRBV19 to TRBJ1-5; the D is unclear. The germline CDR1 and CDR2 sequences are LNHDA and SQIVND (reference sequence). The CDR3 is made up of 12 amino acids. With 1 base removed from V and 7 bases from J, the gap between germline ends came to 5 bases. This CDR3 reads CASSIGQQPQHF. The CDR3 nucleotides are TGTGCCAGTAGTATAGGACAACAGCCCCAGCATTTT.

This clonotype was seen ten or more times. The V gene is TRBV7-8, the J gene TRBJ2-7; D call uncertain. The length of the CDR3 is 14 residues. V lost 1 base, J lost 1 base, and 8 bases lay in between. The germline CDR1 and CDR2 sequences are SGHVS and FQNEAQ. The CDR3 nucleotides read TGTGCCAGCAGCTTAGGGCCCGAATCCTACGAGCAGTACTTC. The encoded protein is CASSLGPESYEQYF.

At least ten counts were recorded for this clonotype. The chain links TRBV29-1 to TRBJ2-5; the D gene is possibly TRBD2 (5 bases). Trimming pared 5 bases from V and 4 bases from J, leaving 23 bases between. The CDR3 is 16 residues long. The germline gives CDR1 SQVTM, CDR2 ANQGSEA. The CDR3 coding sequence is TGCAGCGTTCGGTTCCCTAGCCCCACCTTGGGAGAGACCCAGTACTTC. Translating it yields CSVRFPSPTLGETQYF. The whole variable domain, filled in from reference TRBV29-1 and TRBJ2-5, reads SAVISQKPSRDICQRGTSLTIQCQVDSQVTMMFWYRQQPGQSLTLIATANQGSEATYESGFVIDKFPISRPNLTFSTLTVSNMSPEDSSIYLCSVRFPSPTLGETQYFGPGTRLLVL.

This clonotype was recorded at least ten times. The rearrangement joins TRBV12-3 or TRBV12-4 to TRBJ1-1; D call uncertain. CDR3 length: 13 amino acids. V was trimmed by 3 bases and J by 4 bases, leaving 9 bases between them. CDR3 sequence: CASSLKVSTEAFF. The CDR3 region has the DNA TGTGCCAGCAGTTTGAAGGTCTCCACTGAAGCTTTCTTT.

This clonotype was picked up many times. This chain joins TRBV3-1 and TRBJ1-3; no clear D gene. This CDR3 is 15 amino acids long. Germline V gives CDR1 LGHDT, CDR2 YNNKEL (reference sequence). Trimming shortened V by 3 bases and J by 0 bases, and 9 bases separated the two germline ends. CDR3 loop: CASSQDGTSGNTIYF. In nucleotides, the CDR3 is TGTGCCAGCAGCCAGGACGGAACCTCTGGAAACACCATATATTTT.

The sample holds a few counts of this clonotype. The chain is built from TRBV4-2 and TRBJ2-1; 10 nucleotides align to TRBD2. The CDR3 length is 18 residues. Trimming removed 1 base from V and 8 bases from J; junction bases left unmatched: 14. CDR1 is LGHNA and CDR2 is YNFKEQ in the germline V gene. The CDR3 region is CASSQVRASGSSQDEQFF. The CDR3 DNA is TGTGCCAGCAGCCAAGTCCGGGCTAGCGGGAGTTCCCAGGATGAGCAGTTCTTC.

This chain connects TRBV24-1 to TRBJ2-1; no firm D call. The germline V and J ends were trimmed by 1 base and 0 bases, with 9 bases remaining between them. The germline V gene has CDR1 KGHDR and CDR2 SFDVKD. The CDR3 length is 16 residues. CDR3 coding DNA: TGTGCCACCAGTGATTTCAGCAGGAGCTCCTACAATGAGCAGTTCTTC. Translating gives CATSDFSRSSYNEQFF.

The chain couples TRBV20-1 to TRBJ2-6; 13 positions agree with TRBD2. Germline lookup yields CDR1 DFQATT and CDR2 SNEGSKA (reference sequence). The CDR3 totals 18 residues. With 6 bases clipped from V and 0 bases from J, the junction kept 8 bases outside the gene matches. The CDR3 DNA is TGCAGTGCCACCGGGACTAGCGGGGTCCGCTCTGGGGCCAACGTCCTGACTTTC. Translation gives CSATGTSGVRSGANVLTF.

The genes are TRBV20-1 and TRBJ2-1; 10 bases are shared with TRBD2. Losses at the gene ends were 5 bases for V and 8 bases for J; bases not matched to a gene: 6. The germline gives CDR1 DFQATT, CDR2 SNEGSKA (reference sequence). The CDR3 totals 13 residues. The CDR3 DNA reads as TGCAGTGCTGGAGCGGGAGGGCCGGATGAGCAGTTCTTC. It is translated as CSAGAGGPDEQFF.